A selection of T cell receptor beta chains follows, all from one sample in a study of control samples from healthy donors and cancer patients. Method: immunoSEQ multiplex PCR; TCRdb's copy keeps in-frame clones and lacks some. Of under 300,000 clones listed, almost 85% are singletons. The sequencing input was PBMCs. These receptors were obtained from a woman aged 55-70 years with lung cancer. The conserved cysteine and the conserved F or W are not part of the CDR3 here.

TRBJ1-4 | TRBV7-8 | ASSRQGARKLF
TRBJ2-3 | TRBV9 | ASSAGLSTDTQY
TRBJ1-5 | TRBV10-2 | ASSEERGQPQH
TRBJ1-2 | TRBV5-6 | ASSIGTDYGYT
TRBJ1-4 | TRBV10-3 | AISRGIGEKLF
TRBJ2-6 | TRBV19 | ASRWQFANVLT
TRBJ2-1 | TRBV10-1 | ASSERGLDNEQF
TRBJ1-4 | TRBV10-3 | AISESGVGEKLF
TRBJ2-3 | TRBV9 | ASSPTGGRGTDTQY
TRBJ1-6 | TRBV2 | ASRSDLSPLH
TRBJ2-2 | TRBV19 | ASSIYNTGELF
TRBJ2-1 | TRBV5-4 | ASSSRGPSNEQF
TRBJ1-5 | TRBV12-3/TRBV12-4 | ASSLQGNQPQH
TRBJ1-4 | TRBV4-1 | ASSPGQTSNEKLF
TRBJ2-3 | TRBV28 | ASSLWTSGSYTDTQY
TRBJ2-7 | TRBV12-3/TRBV12-4 | ASSRDTAYEQY
TRBJ2-5 | TRBV3-1/TRBV3-2 | ASSQDRLAGVSETQY
TRBJ2-2 | TRBV3-1/TRBV3-2 | ASSQQRGTNGELF
TRBJ2-2 | TRBV28 | ASRTRRSHGELF
TRBJ1-1 | TRBV5-4 | ASRLVLGGRTEAF
TRBJ2-7 | TRBV6-6 | ASNPGLHYEQY
TRBJ1-3 | TRBV3-1/TRBV3-2 | ASSQDATATSGNTIY
TRBJ2-3 | TRBV19 | ASSQGAGTDTQY
TRBJ1-1 | TRBV27 | ASSLRGDRTEAF
TRBJ1-6 | TRBV29-1 | SVEVTPAQGVYNSPLH